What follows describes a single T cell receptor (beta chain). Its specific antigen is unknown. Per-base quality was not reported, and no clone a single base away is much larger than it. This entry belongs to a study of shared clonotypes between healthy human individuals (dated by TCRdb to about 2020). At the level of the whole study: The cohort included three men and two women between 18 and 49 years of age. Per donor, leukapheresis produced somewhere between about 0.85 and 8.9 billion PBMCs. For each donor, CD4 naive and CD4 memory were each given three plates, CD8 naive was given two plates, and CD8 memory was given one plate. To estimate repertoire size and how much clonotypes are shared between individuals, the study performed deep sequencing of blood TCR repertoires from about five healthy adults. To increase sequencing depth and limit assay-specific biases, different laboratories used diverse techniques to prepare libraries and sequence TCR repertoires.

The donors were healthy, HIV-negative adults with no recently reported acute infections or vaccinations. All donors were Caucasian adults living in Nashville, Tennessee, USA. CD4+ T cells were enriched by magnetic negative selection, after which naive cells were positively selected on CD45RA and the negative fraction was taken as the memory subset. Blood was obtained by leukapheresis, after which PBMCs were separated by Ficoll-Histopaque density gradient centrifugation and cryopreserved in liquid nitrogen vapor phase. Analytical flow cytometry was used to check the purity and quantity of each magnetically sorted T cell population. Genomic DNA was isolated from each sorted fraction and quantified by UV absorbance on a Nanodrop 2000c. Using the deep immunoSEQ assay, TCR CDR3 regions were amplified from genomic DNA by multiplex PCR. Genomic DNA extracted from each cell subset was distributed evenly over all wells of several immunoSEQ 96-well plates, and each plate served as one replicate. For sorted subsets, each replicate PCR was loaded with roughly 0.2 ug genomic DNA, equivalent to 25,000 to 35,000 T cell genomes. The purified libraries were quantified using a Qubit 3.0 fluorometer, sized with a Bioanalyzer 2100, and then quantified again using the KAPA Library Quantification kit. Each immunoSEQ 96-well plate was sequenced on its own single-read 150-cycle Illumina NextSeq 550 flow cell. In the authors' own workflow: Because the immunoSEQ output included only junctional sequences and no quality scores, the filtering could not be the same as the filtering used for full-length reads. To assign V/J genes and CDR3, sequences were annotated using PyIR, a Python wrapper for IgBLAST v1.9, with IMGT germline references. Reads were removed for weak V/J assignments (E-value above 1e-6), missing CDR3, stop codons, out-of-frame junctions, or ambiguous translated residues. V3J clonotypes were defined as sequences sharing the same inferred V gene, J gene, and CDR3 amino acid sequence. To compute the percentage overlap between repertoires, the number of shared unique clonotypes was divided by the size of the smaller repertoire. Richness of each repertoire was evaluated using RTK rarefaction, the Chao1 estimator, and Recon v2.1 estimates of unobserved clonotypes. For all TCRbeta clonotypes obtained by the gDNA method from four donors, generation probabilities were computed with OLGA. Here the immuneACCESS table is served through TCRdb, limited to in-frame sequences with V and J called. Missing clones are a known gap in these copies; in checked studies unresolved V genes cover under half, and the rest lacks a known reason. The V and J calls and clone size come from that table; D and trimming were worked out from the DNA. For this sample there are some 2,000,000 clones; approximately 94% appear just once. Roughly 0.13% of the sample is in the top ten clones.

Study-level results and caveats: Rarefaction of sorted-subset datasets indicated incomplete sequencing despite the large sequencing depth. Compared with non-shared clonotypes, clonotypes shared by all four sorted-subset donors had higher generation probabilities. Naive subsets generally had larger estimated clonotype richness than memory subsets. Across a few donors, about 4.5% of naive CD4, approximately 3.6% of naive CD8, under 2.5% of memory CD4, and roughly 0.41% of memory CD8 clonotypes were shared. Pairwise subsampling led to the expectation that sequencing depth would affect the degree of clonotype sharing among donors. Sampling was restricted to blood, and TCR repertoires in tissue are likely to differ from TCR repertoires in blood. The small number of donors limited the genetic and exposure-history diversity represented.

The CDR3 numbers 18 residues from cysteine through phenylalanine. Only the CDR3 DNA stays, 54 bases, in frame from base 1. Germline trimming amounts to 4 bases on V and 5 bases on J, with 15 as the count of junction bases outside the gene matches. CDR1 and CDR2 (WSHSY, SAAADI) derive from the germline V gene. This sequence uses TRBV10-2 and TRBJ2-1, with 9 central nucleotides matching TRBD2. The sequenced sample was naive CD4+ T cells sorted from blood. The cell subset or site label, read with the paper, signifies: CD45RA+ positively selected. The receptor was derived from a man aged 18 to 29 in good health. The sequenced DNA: TGCGCCAGCAGTGTAAGGCGGGAGGGCTACGAGTTCAACAATGAGCAGTTCTTC. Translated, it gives CASSVRREGYEFNNEQFF.